The 32 T cell receptor beta chains presented below share a single source sample, sequenced in a study of T cells in localized non-small cell lung cancer. Profiling relied on immunoSEQ multiplex PCR, and the TCRdb table lists in-frame clones only, not all of them. Found here are 25,000 to 30,000 clones, over 80% of them singletons; the top ten hold around 3.9%. Specimen: peripheral blood mononuclear cells, collected before any cancer treatment. Receptor source: a woman aged 40-75 years with stage III lung adenocarcinoma.

This chain links TRBV7-8 with TRBJ1-1; D might be TRBD1 (5 bases). The germline V gene encodes CDR1 SGHVS and CDR2 FQNEAQ. V was trimmed by 8 bases and J by 4 bases, leaving 14 bases between them. This CDR3 is 13 amino acids long. The CDR3 sequence is CASALGVSTEAFF. CDR3 nucleotide sequence: TGTGCCAGCGCCCTGGGGGTGAGCACTGAAGCTTTCTTT.

This chain uses TRBV5-4 with TRBJ1-1, with 8 positions matching TRBD1. The CDR3 covers 16 residues. The V segment lost 4 bases and the J segment 0 bases; nucleotides outside the gene matches: 8. Per the germline V gene, CDR1 is SGHNT and CDR2 is YYREEE (reference sequence). CDR3 DNA sequence: TGTGCCAGCAGCGCGGGACAGGCTCTCGTGAACACTGAAGCTTTCTTT. Translated: CASSAGQALVNTEAFF. Together with reference TRBV5-4 and TRBJ1-1, the CDR3 gives the full variable domain: ETGVTQSPTHLIKTRGQQVTLRCSSQSGHNTVSWYQQALGQGPQFIFQYYREEENGRGNFPPRFSGLQFPNYSSELNVNALELDDSALYLCASSAGQALVNTEAFFGQGTRLTVV.

The V gene is TRBV19, the J gene TRBJ1-1, with 9 bases that match TRBD1. The CDR3 runs 13 residues. From germline, CDR1 is LNHDA and CDR2 SQIVND (reference sequence). V trimming: 3 bases; J trimming: 7 bases; junction bases outside the gene matches: 3. CDR3 amino acids: CASSIGTGNEAFF. The CDR3 region has the DNA TGTGCCAGTAGTATCGGGACAGGGAATGAAGCTTTCTTT.

The V gene is TRBV4-3, the J gene TRBJ2-7, with 9 bases fitting TRBD2. CDR1 and CDR2 from the germline V gene are LGHNA and YSLEER. The CDR3 covers 16 residues. Trimming took 0 bases from V and 6 from J; bases not matched to a gene: 9. CDR3 bases: TGCGCCAGCAGCCAAGATCCGACTAGCGGACAGGCCGAGCAGTACTTC. Translating gives CASSQDPTSGQAEQYF.

The chain has TRBV5-4 and TRBJ2-7; TRBD2 agrees at 7 bases. The CDR3 has 16 residues. Germline V gene lookup returns CDR1 SGHNT and CDR2 YYREEE (reference sequence). V trimming: 6 bases; J trimming: 3 bases; junction bases outside the gene matches: 15. The CDR3 DNA follows: TGTGCCAGCAAGATTGGGGGATTCGGGGGGAACTACGAGCAGTACTTC. Encoded protein: CASKIGGFGGNYEQYF.

The chain couples TRBV11-2 to TRBJ2-6; D is uncertain. The CDR3 is 18 residues long. Germline CDR1 reads SGHAT; CDR2 reads FQNNGV. V was clipped by 5 bases and J by 0 bases, with 17 bases between them. CDR3: CASSPRSATFSGANVLTF. CDR3 nucleotide sequence: TGTGCCAGCAGCCCCCGTTCGGCGACTTTCTCTGGGGCCAACGTCCTGACTTTC.

The chain combines TRBV14 with TRBJ1-4, with a possible D match to TRBD1 (5 bases). V was trimmed by 4 bases and J by 2 bases, leaving 11 bases between them. There are 15 residues in the CDR3. Germline CDR1 SGHDN, CDR2 FVKESK. The CDR3 sequence is CASSLQGSTNEKLFF. The CDR3 DNA reads as TGTGCCAGCAGCCTGCAGGGATCGACTAATGAAAAACTGTTTTTT.

This chain joins TRBV7-9 and TRBJ1-3; D is uncertain. The CDR3 runs 14 residues. V dropped 11 bases and J dropped 0 bases, with 14 bases sitting between them. Looked up from germline, CDR1 is SEHNR and CDR2 is FQNEAQ (reference sequence). The CDR3 nucleotides read TGTGCCTCCTGTACAGCATTCTCTGGAAACACCATATATTTT. As protein: CASCTAFSGNTIYF.

The chain links TRBV30 to TRBJ1-5; a possible D gene is TRBD1 (5 bases). The germline V gene has CDR1 GTSNPN and CDR2 SVGIG (reference sequence). This CDR3 contains 13 residues. The V end lost 0 bases, the J end lost 2 bases, and 5 bases lay between the germline ends. The CDR3 bases are TGTGCCTGGAGTGTCAGGGGCAATCAGCCCCAGCATTTT. It yields the protein CAWSVRGNQPQHF.

This rearrangement joins TRBV4-3 to TRBJ2-1; no clear D gene. V was cut by 0 bases and J by 6 bases, with 21 bases left in between. CDR3 length equals 18 residues. CDR1 and CDR2 (germline): LGHNA, YSLEER. The CDR3 nucleotides read TGCGCCAGCAGCCAAGAAGCTAGTAACAGCATACCCTCCAATGAGCAGTTCTTC. It yields the protein CASSQEASNSIPSNEQFF.

The V call is TRBV11-2, the J call TRBJ2-5; TRBD2 matches at 7 bases. Germline assignment: CDR1 SGHAT and CDR2 FQNNGV. This CDR3 is 17 amino acids long. The V segment lost 5 bases and the J segment 1 base; nucleotides outside the gene matches: 13. CDR3 DNA: TGTGCCAGCAGCCCGGGGAGGGGCCGCCTTCGCCAAGAGACCCAGTACTTC. Its protein is CASSPGRGRLRQETQYF.

This rearrangement joins TRBV7-9 to TRBJ2-3; tentative D call: TRBD2 (6 bases). The V gene's germline CDR1 is SEHNR and CDR2 FQNEAQ (reference sequence). The CDR3 loop spans 16 amino acids. The V and J ends lost 1 base and 3 bases respectively, with 14 bases between them. This CDR3 is CASSLELAVRTDTQYF. CDR3 in DNA: TGTGCCAGCAGCTTAGAACTAGCCGTCCGTACAGATACGCAGTATTTT. Drawing the rest from reference TRBV7-9 and TRBJ2-3, the complete variable domain is DTGVSQNPRHKITKRGQNVTFRCDPISEHNRLYWYRQTLGQGPEFLTYFQNEAQLEKSRLLSDRFSAERPKGSFSTLEIQRTEQGDSAMYLCASSLELAVRTDTQYFGPGTRLTVL.

The rearrangement uses TRBV18 and TRBJ2-7; D perhaps matches TRBD1 (6 bases). CDR1 and CDR2 from the germline V gene are KGHSH and LQKENI. The CDR3 is made up of 15 amino acids. V was shortened by 4 bases and J by 5 bases, with 18 bases between the two germline ends. CDR3 residues: CASSLPDRYVDEQYF. CDR3 in DNA: TGTGCCAGCTCACTTCCAGACAGGTATGTCGACGAGCAGTACTTC.

In nucleotides, the CDR3 is TGCGCCAGCAGCCAAGAAGGAGACGGGGAGCTGTTTTTT. The encoded protein is CASSQEGDGELFF. V usage is TRBV4-3 and J usage is TRBJ2-2; D gene uncertain. Germline V CDR1 and CDR2: LGHNA, YSLEER. Trimming stripped 0 bases from V and 7 bases from J, with 6 bases between. This CDR3 spans 13 amino acids.

The rearrangement links TRBV28 to TRBJ1-1; D is ambiguous. Looked up from germline, CDR1 is MDHEN and CDR2 is SYDVKM. The CDR3 has 15 amino acids. V was shortened by 6 bases and J by 1 base, with 15 bases between the two germline ends. The CDR3 is CASRLTQEPNTEAFF. For the CDR3, the DNA is TGTGCCAGCAGACTTACGCAGGAGCCGAACACTGAAGCTTTCTTT.

The chain links TRBV5-8 to TRBJ2-3, with 7 bases fitting TRBD2. The J segment lost 10 bases and the V segment lost 4 bases, leaving 15 bases of the junction unmatched. Per germline, CDR1 SGHTS and CDR2 YDEGEE. The CDR3 length is 15 residues. The CDR3 DNA follows: TGTGCCAGCAGCCTGGGACTAAAACGTCAGGGCTCGCAGTATTTT. Protein product: CASSLGLKRQGSQYF.

The V and J genes are TRBV21-1 and TRBJ1-4; no DNA check was done on the table's D call, TRBD1. TRBV21-1 is reported as a pseudogene. This CDR3 has 18 residues. The chain's CDR3 is CASSKGDRVRATNEKLFF. For the CDR3, the DNA is TGTGCCAGCAGCAAAGGCGACAGGGTGAGAGCAACTAATGAAAAACTGTTTTTT.

The chain couples TRBV5-4 to TRBJ1-1; no definite D call. The germline CDR1 and CDR2 sequences are SGHNT and YYREEE (reference sequence). Trimming removed 1 base from V and 1 base from J, with 8 bases in between. There are 14 residues in the CDR3. DNA for the CDR3: TGTGCCAGCAGCTTGAGCTACGGGAACACTGAAGCTTTCTTT. It yields the protein CASSLSYGNTEAFF.

The chain couples TRBV18 to TRBJ1-2; no definite D call. Germline V gives CDR1 KGHSH, CDR2 LQKENI. Trimming took 3 bases from V and 1 from J, leaving 12 bases between them. This CDR3 comprises 15 residues. The CDR3 loop is CASSPFPRGNYGYTF. CDR3 sequence (DNA): TGTGCCAGCTCACCCTTTCCGCGGGGTAACTATGGCTACACCTTC.

The chain has TRBV11-2 and TRBJ1-2; D call uncertain. The V end lost 2 bases, the J end lost 0 bases, and 19 bases lay between the germline ends. The CDR3 contains 18 residues. Per the germline V gene, CDR1 is SGHAT and CDR2 is FQNNGV. The CDR3 region is CASSLTPRGRRTNYGYTF. The CDR3 DNA follows: TGTGCCAGCAGCTTAACCCCGCGAGGCAGGAGAACTAACTATGGCTACACCTTC.

The chain carries TRBV10-3 and TRBJ1-1; 7 bases match TRBD1. CDR3 length: 14 amino acids. The germline CDR1 and CDR2 sequences are ENHRY and SYGVKD. Germline trimming cut 6 bases from V and 1 base from J; bases unmatched to any gene: 5. CDR3 region: CAIRGTGENTEAFF. In DNA, the CDR3 is TGTGCCATCAGGGGAACAGGGGAGAACACTGAAGCTTTCTTT.

This clone was recorded a few times. The V and J genes are TRBV28 and TRBJ2-1, with 12 bases aligning to TRBD2. The V gene end was trimmed by 5 bases and the J gene end by 7 bases; junction bases not matched to a gene: 6. Germline CDR1 is MDHEN and CDR2 is SYDVKM. The CDR3 is 15 residues long. The CDR3 DNA reads TGTGCCAGCAGTAAGACTAGCGGGAGTTTAAATGAGCAGTTCTTC. Amino acid sequence: CASSKTSGSLNEQFF.

V usage is TRBV27 and J usage is TRBJ1-2; 9 bases match TRBD1. V was clipped by 0 bases and J by 2 bases; unmatched bases: 10. CDR3 size: 18 residues. Germline V gene data show CDR1 as MNHEY and CDR2 as SMNVEV (reference sequence). The CDR3 is CASSLSRGGTGKNYGYTF. CDR3 DNA: TGTGCCAGCAGTTTATCCAGGGGGGGGACAGGGAAGAACTATGGCTACACCTTC.

This chain joins TRBV18 and TRBJ2-2; 7 bases line up with TRBD1. After removal of 3 bases from V and 3 bases from J, the junction contained 1 base not matched to a gene. The CDR3 has 14 amino acids. Germline V gene data show CDR1 as KGHSH and CDR2 as LQKENI. The CDR3: CASSPQGDTGELFF. CDR3 DNA: TGTGCCAGCTCACCGCAGGGGGACACCGGGGAGCTGTTTTTT. Based on the CDR3 plus reference TRBV18 and TRBJ2-2, the full variable domain is NAGVMQNPRHLVRRRGQEARLRCSPMKGHSHVYWYRQLPEEGLKFMVYLQKENIIDESGMPKERFSAEFPKEGPSILRIQQVVRGDSAAYFCASSPQGDTGELFFGEGSRLTVL.

V gene TRBV10-3 combines with J gene TRBJ1-6; tentatively, D is TRBD1 (5 bases). This CDR3 region has 17 residues. Trimming pared 10 bases from V and 1 base from J, leaving 20 bases between. In germline, CDR1 is ENHRY, CDR2 SYGVKD. This CDR3 reads CATNRAREGSYNSPLHF. The CDR3 DNA sequence: TGTGCCACCAACCGGGCCCGAGAGGGGTCCTATAATTCACCCCTCCACTTT.

This clone was counted a few times. The rearrangement links TRBV6-5 to TRBJ1-2; D call uncertain. CDR1 and CDR2 from the germline V gene are MNHEY and SVGAGI. This CDR3 spans 11 amino acids. Trimming pared 8 bases from V and 5 bases from J, leaving 9 bases between. CDR3 bases: TGTGCCAGCGGATCCCTTTATGGCTACACCTTC. Residues: CASGSLYGYTF.

The chain couples TRBV4-1 to TRBJ1-5; a possible D gene is TRBD1 (5 bases). Trimming removed 4 bases at V and 4 bases at J, with 11 bases between. Germline-derived CDR1 and CDR2 are MGHRA and YSYEKL. The CDR3 runs to 14 residues. CDR3 region: CASSRGLGNQPQHF. CDR3 in DNA: TGCGCCAGCAGCCGGGGACTGGGGAATCAGCCCCAGCATTTT.

This chain links TRBV10-2 with TRBJ2-7; tentatively, D is TRBD1 (5 bases). CDR1 is WSHSY, CDR2 SAAADI, per germline. CDR3 length equals 17 residues. Trimming shortened V by 6 bases and J by 0 bases, and 21 bases separated the two germline ends. CDR3 bases: TGCGCCAGCAGAGGAATTCTCCGGCGACAGAGCTCCTACGAGCAGTACTTC. Its translation: CASRGILRRQSSYEQYF.

V gene TRBV27 combines with J gene TRBJ1-6; TRBD1 agrees at 8 bases. Germline loops: CDR1 MNHEY, CDR2 SMNVEV (reference sequence). Trimming at V came to 4 bases and at J to 10 bases, leaving 12 bases not matched to a gene. The CDR3 runs to 16 residues. For the CDR3, the DNA is TGTGCCAGCAGTTCATCCCCCCAGGGGGCGTTGTCACCCCTCCACTTT. Amino acids: CASSSSPQGALSPLHF.

The V and J genes are TRBV6-5 and TRBJ2-1; D call uncertain. Germline V gene lookup returns CDR1 MNHEY and CDR2 SVGAGI. V was trimmed by 3 bases and J by 6 bases, leaving 15 bases between them. This CDR3 region has 15 residues. This chain's CDR3 is CASSYWSSTGNEQFF. CDR3 sequence (DNA): TGTGCCAGCAGTTATTGGAGCTCTACTGGCAATGAGCAGTTCTTC.

CDR3 region: CASSLEQEETQYF. CDR3 nucleotide sequence: TGTGCCAGCAGCTTGGAGCAGGAGGAGACCCAGTACTTC. The chain has TRBV5-4 and TRBJ2-5; no definite D call. Germline V gene data show CDR1 as SGHNT and CDR2 as YYREEE (reference sequence). Trimming took 0 bases from V and 5 from J, leaving 8 bases between them. This CDR3 comprises 13 residues.

The chain carries TRBV6-5 and TRBJ1-2; weak D call: TRBD1 (5 bases). Trimming cost V 5 bases and J 2 bases, with 9 bases left between them. This CDR3 is 13 amino acids long. Germline V lookup: CDR1 MNHEY, CDR2 SVGAGI. The CDR3 reads CASSGQGNYGYTF. In DNA, the CDR3 is TGTGCCAGCAGTGGTCAGGGCAACTATGGCTACACCTTC.